This TCR beta chain was recovered during a study of somatic mutations in cytotoxic T cells in rheumatoid arthritis (dated by TCRdb to 2017 to 2019). Describing the broader study: Right after diagnosis and prior to the start of any treatment, under 35 ml EDTA of peripheral blood was drawn from patients. Sorted V beta1+ cells also underwent TCRB sequencing, and some V beta antibody-stained T-cell populations were flow-sorted at nearly 100% purity on a FACSAria II or Sony SH800. Whether expanded CD8+ T-cell clones in untreated, newly diagnosed rheumatoid arthritis carry somatic mutations was the study question, and clonality was characterized with TCRB deep sequencing. A total of some 63 rheumatoid arthritis patients and 15 to 25 healthy controls underwent TCRB deep sequencing. Median age was essentially the same in the patient group and the control group.

The immunoSEQ assay was applied to genomic DNA for TCRB CDR3 sequencing. As for how the authors treated the data: Only a few patient CD8+ clones larger than 1% matched published virus-specific TCRB sequences when compared against them. The analyses included only productive TCRB rearrangements. Clonality was calculated as a Shannon entropy-based productive clonality index, and a clone was defined by a unique TCRB CDR3 sequence. To calculate repertoire overlap between two samples, the template counts of each clone were considered relative to each sample's total templates. Flow cytometry-measured V-gene usage correlated with V-gene usage from TCRB sequencing, with a Spearman r of 0.55 to 0.7. The table was pulled from immuneACCESS by TCRdb, which kept in-frame rearrangements only. Such tables lose some clones; where checked, under half of the loss comes from unresolved V genes, and the rest has no known cause. V and J calls and clone size are those listed in that table; D and trimming were worked out from the DNA. This sample has 15,000 or so clones in its table, and roughly 74% of those were observed once. Roughly 15% of the sample is taken by the ten largest.

Findings and caveats that apply to the study as a whole: Rheumatoid arthritis patients and age-matched healthy controls did not significantly differ in CD8+ T-cell clonality. No adjustment for multiple comparisons was made for the slight TRBV07 underrepresentation in patients. The largest CD8+ clone made up more than 20% of CD8+ cells in about an eighth of the roughly 60 patients, and blood and synovial fluid shared several identical CD8+ TCRB sequences. The antigen targets of the expanded CD8+ clones were unknown, and absence from virus-specific databases did not rule out viral specificity. An increase of CD8+ clonality with age was seen in patients (Spearman r ≈ 0.49) but not in healthy controls.

Positive magnetic bead selection on an AutoMACS was used to isolate CD4+ and CD8+ cells, with flow cytometry used to check purity. A TCR V beta antibody panel was used in flow cytometry to screen first for clonal expansions, which were then characterized by TCRB deep sequencing of sorted CD8+ fractions. Ficoll-Paque PLUS density gradient separation was used to isolate peripheral blood mononuclear cells. Using Nucleospin Tissue or Tissue XS kits, DNA was extracted from CD4-enriched, CD8-enriched or PBMC samples, with quantification by a Qubit 2.0 fluorometer. A word on this clone: The target of this receptor is not known. No much larger clone exists at a distance of one base, and base qualities are not known.

The germline V gene (reference sequence) sets CDR1 to LNHDA and CDR2 to SQIVND. CDR3 length: 16 amino acids, cysteine to phenylalanine. Kept here is only the CDR3 DNA, which spans 48 bases and is read in frame from base 1. V and J lose 6 bases and 8 bases, and a span of 23 bases separates them. This chain is built from TRBV19 and TRBJ2-1; the D segment may tentatively be TRBD1 or TRBD2, each giving 7 matched bases. Material: CD8+ T cells sorted from blood. The receptor comes from an adult with rheumatoid arthritis. The CDR3 corresponds to CASSLKRDSLGDEQFF. The DNA is as follows: TGTGCCAGTAGCCTTAAGCGGGACAGTTTGGGCGATGAGCAGTTCTTC.